The rows below give T cell receptor beta chains drawn from one sample of a study of cytomegalovirus exposure and HLA in healthy donors. TCRdb's table, derived via immunoSEQ multiplex PCR, lists solely in-frame clones and lacks some. The repertoire includes about 180,000 clones, about 78% of them detected once, and less than 15% sits in the top ten. Sequenced input: PBMCs. The receptors derive from a woman in her forties or fifties in good health and CMV-seropositive. CDR3s include the opening cysteine and the closing phenylalanine or tryptophan. A D gene is named only where the DNA matches it firmly. Rows give clone size only sometimes, using once, few, many, or a class for an expanded clone.

J,size,V,D,CDR3,DNA
TRBJ2-7,NA,TRBV2,NA,CASSITSYEQYF,TGTGCCAGCAGTATCACGAGCTACGAGCAGTACTTC
TRBJ1-4,NA,TRBV4-1,TRBD1,CASSQDQAGGWSNEKLFF,TGCGCCAGCAGCCAAGATCAGGCAGGGGGCTGGTCTAATGAAAAACTGTTTTTT
TRBJ2-1,NA,TRBV5-4,TRBD2,CASGVLGLAGGRNEQFF,TGTGCCAGCGGCGTGTTGGGACTAGCGGGGGGGCGCAATGAGCAGTTCTTC
TRBJ1-4,few,TRBV4-1,NA,CASSQQPGQPTNEKLFF,TGCGCCAGCAGCCAACAACCGGGACAACCAACTAATGAAAAACTGTTTTTT
TRBJ1-4,NA,TRBV6-6,TRBD1,CASNLRDRGEKLFF,TGTGCCAGCAACCTCCGGGACAGGGGAGAAAAACTGTTTTTT
TRBJ2-7,NA,TRBV28,NA,CASSFDQGVNEQYF,TGTGCCAGCAGTTTCGACCAGGGCGTTAACGAGCAGTACTTC
TRBJ1-2,once,TRBV29-1,TRBD1,CSVGGQGNYGYTF,TGCAGCGTTGGGGGACAGGGTAACTATGGCTACACCTTC
TRBJ1-6,NA,TRBV7-9,NA,CSSSASTGLSSPLHF,TGTTCCAGCAGCGCCAGCACAGGGTTGAGCTCACCCCTCCACTTT
TRBJ1-1,NA,TRBV2,NA,CASSSNRWNTEAFF,TGTGCCAGCAGTAGTAACAGGTGGAACACTGAAGCTTTCTTT
TRBJ2-7,once,TRBV10-3,NA,CAISEAGGKPVSSSYEQYF,TGTGCCATCAGTGAGGCTGGTGGCAAACCCGTTTCAAGCTCCTACGAGCAGTACTTC
TRBJ1-5,NA,TRBV10-3,NA,CAISEKGHDQPYSNQPQHF,TGTGCCATCAGTGAGAAGGGACACGATCAACCTTATAGCAATCAGCCCCAGCATTTT
TRBJ2-7,NA,TRBV10-2,TRBD2,CASSLTSGGTIYEQYF,TGCGCCAGCAGTCTAACTAGCGGGGGGACGATCTACGAGCAGTACTTC
TRBJ2-3,few,TRBV7-8,NA,CASSLLSSTDTQYF,TGTGCCAGCAGCCTCCTTTCTAGCACAGATACGCAGTATTTT
TRBJ2-5,NA,TRBV5-1,NA,CASSLALKGDRETQYF,TGCGCCAGCAGCTTGGCCTTGAAAGGGGATCGAGAGACCCAGTACTTC
TRBJ2-4,NA,TRBV30,TRBD1,CAWSKGGTGYNIQYF,TGTGCCTGGAGTAAGGGAGGGACAGGGTATAACATTCAGTACTTC
TRBJ1-5,NA,TRBV5-8,NA,CASSPLRDQPQHF,TGTGCCAGCAGCCCTCTGAGGGATCAGCCCCAGCATTTT
TRBJ2-1,few,TRBV6-4,NA,CASIDIRDSLLYRNEQFF,TGTGCCAGCATAGACATCCGGGACTCCCTCCTGTATCGGAATGAGCAGTTCTTC
TRBJ2-5,NA,TRBV7-9,NA,CASSSMATQYF,TGTGCCAGCAGCTCCATGGCGACCCAGTACTTC
TRBJ1-2,NA,TRBV6-5,TRBD1,CASSTRTGLYGYTF,TGTGCCAGCAGTACAAGGACAGGGCTCTATGGCTACACCTTC
TRBJ1-2,NA,TRBV4-2,NA,CASSQDGGGDYGYTF,TGTGCCAGCAGCCAAGATGGAGGGGGGGACTATGGCTACACCTTC
TRBJ2-7,few,TRBV5-6,NA,CASSPRGRNEQYF,TGTGCCAGCAGCCCCAGGGGGAGGAATGAGCAGTACTTC
TRBJ1-2,NA,TRBV7-9,TRBD1,CASSATGGALNYGYTF,TGTGCCAGCAGCGCGACAGGGGGAGCCTTAAACTATGGCTACACCTTC